This T cell receptor (beta chain) is from a study of CD8 T cells in Susac syndrome. The V and J ends lost 0 bases and 8 bases respectively, with 13 bases between them. The CDR3 is 14 residues long. Looked up from germline, CDR1 is MNHNS and CDR2 is SASEGT. With random hexamers, reverse transcription was performed on roughly 0.45 to 1 ug of RNA. TCRdb independently ran MiXCR on the immunoSEQ multiplex PCR reads; one entry per CDR3 protein. The sample contains 200,000 to 250,000 distinct CDR3 sequences, approximately 90% of which appear only once. J is TRBJ1-2 and V is TRBV6-1; D uncertain. Sequences were obtained from CD8+ T cells from PBMCs. The sequence derives from a human donor with multiple sclerosis. The CDR3 reads CASSEARTGVGYTF. DNA for the CDR3: TGTGCCAGCAGTGAAGCTCGGACCGGGGTAGGCTACACCTTC.